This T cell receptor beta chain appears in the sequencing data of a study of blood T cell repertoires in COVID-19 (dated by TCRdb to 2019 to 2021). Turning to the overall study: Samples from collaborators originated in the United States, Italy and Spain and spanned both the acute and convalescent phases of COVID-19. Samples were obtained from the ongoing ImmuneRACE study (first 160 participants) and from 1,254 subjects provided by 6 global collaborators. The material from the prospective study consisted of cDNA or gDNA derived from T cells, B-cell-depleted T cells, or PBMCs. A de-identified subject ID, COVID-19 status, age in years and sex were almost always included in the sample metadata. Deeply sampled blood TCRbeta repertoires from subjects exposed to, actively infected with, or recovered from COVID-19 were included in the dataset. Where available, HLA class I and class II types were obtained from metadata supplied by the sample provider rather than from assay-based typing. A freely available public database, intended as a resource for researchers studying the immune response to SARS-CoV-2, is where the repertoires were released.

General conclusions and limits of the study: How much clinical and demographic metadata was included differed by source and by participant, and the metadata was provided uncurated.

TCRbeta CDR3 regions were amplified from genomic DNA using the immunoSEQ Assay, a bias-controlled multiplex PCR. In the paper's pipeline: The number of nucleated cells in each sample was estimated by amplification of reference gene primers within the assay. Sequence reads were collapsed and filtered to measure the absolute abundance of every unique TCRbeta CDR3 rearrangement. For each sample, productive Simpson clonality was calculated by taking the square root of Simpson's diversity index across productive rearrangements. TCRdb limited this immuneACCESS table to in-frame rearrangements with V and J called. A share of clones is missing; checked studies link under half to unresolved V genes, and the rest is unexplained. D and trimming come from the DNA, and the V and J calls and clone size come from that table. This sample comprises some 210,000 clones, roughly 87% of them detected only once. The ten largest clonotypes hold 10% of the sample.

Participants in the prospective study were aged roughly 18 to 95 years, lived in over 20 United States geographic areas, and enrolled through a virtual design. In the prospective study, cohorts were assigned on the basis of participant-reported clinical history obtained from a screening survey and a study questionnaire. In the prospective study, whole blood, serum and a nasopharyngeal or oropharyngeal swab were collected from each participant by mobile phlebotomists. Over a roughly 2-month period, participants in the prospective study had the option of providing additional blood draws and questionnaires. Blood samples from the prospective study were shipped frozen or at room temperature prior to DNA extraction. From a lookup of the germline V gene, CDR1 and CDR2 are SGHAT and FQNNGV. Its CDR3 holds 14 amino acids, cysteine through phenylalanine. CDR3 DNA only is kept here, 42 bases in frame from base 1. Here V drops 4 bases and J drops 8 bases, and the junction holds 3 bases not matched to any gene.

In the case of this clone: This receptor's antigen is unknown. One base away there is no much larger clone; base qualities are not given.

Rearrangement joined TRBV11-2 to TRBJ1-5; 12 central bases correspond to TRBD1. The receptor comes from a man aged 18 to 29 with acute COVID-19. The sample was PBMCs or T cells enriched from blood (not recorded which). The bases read TGTGCCAGCAGCTCCGGGACAGGGGGCAAGCCCCAGCATTTT. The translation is CASSSGTGGKPQHF.